The 20 T cell receptor beta chains in this list originate from one sample, sequenced in a study of cytomegalovirus exposure and HLA in healthy donors. PCR employed 60 Vbeta and 13 Jbeta primers. The table came from immunoSEQ multiplex PCR; TCRdb's copy has only in-frame clones and leaves some out. The sample lists 110,000 to 150,000 clones, roughly 75% seen once, with over 3% in the top ten. The sample was PBMCs. The source of these receptors is a middle-aged man in good health and CMV-seronegative.

This chain connects TRBV30 to TRBJ1-2; 10 positions match TRBD1. This CDR3 comprises 15 residues. J gave up 4 bases and V 2 bases, and 7 bases lay outside the gene matches. CDR1 is GTSNPN and CDR2 is SVGIG in the germline V gene (reference sequence). As DNA, the CDR3 is TGTGCCTGGAGTTTTGGTGGGACAGGGGTCTATGGCTACACCTTC. Its translation is CAWSFGGTGVYGYTF.

The rearrangement links TRBV2 to TRBJ1-3; D not resolved. V lost 6 bases, J lost 3 bases, and 18 bases lay in between. Germline lookup yields CDR1 SNHLY and CDR2 FYNNEI. CDR3 size: 16 residues. The CDR3 DNA reads TGTGCCAGCAGGCCCATTCCCGGGATTGGTGGAAACACCATATATTTT. Translating it yields CASRPIPGIGGNTIYF.

With respect to this clone: At one boundary the junction diverges from the germline segment, which might be a read error. The chain is built from TRBV25-1 and TRBJ2-1; maybe TRBD1 (5 bases). CDR1 is MGHDK and CDR2 is SYGVNS in the germline V gene. The CDR3 has 12 residues. CDR3 nucleotide sequence: TGTGCCAGCAGTGAAGCTACAGGCCAAGAGCTCTTC. It specifies CASSEATGQELF.

The chain recombines TRBV14 with TRBJ1-1, with D tentatively TRBD1 (5 bases). The CDR3 has 15 amino acids. CDR1 is SGHDN, CDR2 FVKESK, per germline. The V and J ends lost 4 bases and 3 bases respectively, with 15 bases between them. CDR3 sequence: CASSPWEGADTEAFF. Here the CDR3 DNA reads TGTGCCAGCAGCCCCTGGGAAGGGGCGGACACTGAAGCTTTCTTT.

This clone was picked up a small number of times. The chain uses TRBV4-1 and TRBJ1-1, with a possible D match to TRBD1 (6 bases). Germline lookup yields CDR1 MGHRA and CDR2 YSYEKL. The ends were cut back, 5 bases at V and 8 bases at J, with 9 bases in the middle. The CDR3 length is 11 residues. CDR3: CASSFGTEAFF. CDR3 DNA: TGCGCCAGCAGCTTCGGGACAGAAGCTTTCTTT.

The chain carries TRBV21-1 and TRBJ2-3; the D call of TRBD1 is as the table states it, not checked on the DNA. TRBV21-1 is designated a pseudogene. This CDR3 is 15 amino acids long. CDR3 in amino acids: CASSKISGVGDTQYF. The DNA for the CDR3 is TGTGCCAGCAGCAAAATCTCAGGGGTAGGAGATACGCAGTATTTT.

V is TRBV28 and J is TRBJ1-1, with D unclear. The V gene's germline CDR1 is MDHEN and CDR2 SYDVKM. Between the trimmed V and J ends, which lost 6 bases and 3 bases, there was a span of 17 bases. The length of the CDR3 is 15 residues. In DNA, the CDR3 is TGTGCCAGCAGCCCACACAAGTATAAAGACACTGAAGCTTTCTTT. This codes for CASSPHKYKDTEAFF.

This clone was counted a single time. The chain has TRBV21-1 and TRBJ1-5. TRBV21-1 counts as a pseudogene. CDR3 length: 16 amino acids. Written as DNA, the CDR3 is TGTGCCAGCAGCGCCTGGGGGGGGGAAAGCAATCAGCCCCAGCATTTT. Protein: CASSAWGGESNQPQHF.

The rearrangement joins TRBV7-9 to TRBJ2-1; 9 bases agree with TRBD1. CDR3 length: 15 amino acids. Germline lookup yields CDR1 SEHNR and CDR2 FQNEAQ (reference sequence). The J segment lost 8 bases and the V segment lost 5 bases, leaving 10 bases of the junction unmatched. The CDR3 protein is CASSHRDREWDEQFF. Written as DNA, the CDR3 is TGTGCCAGCAGCCACCGGGACAGGGAATGGGATGAGCAGTTCTTC.

CDR3 in amino acids: CASSLVDRDQETQYF. In DNA form, the CDR3 reads TGTGCCAGCAGTTTGGTAGACAGGGACCAAGAGACCCAGTACTTC. The chain employs TRBV28 and TRBJ2-5; 7 bases line up with TRBD1. Germline V gene data show CDR1 as MDHEN and CDR2 as SYDVKM. V was pared by 3 bases and J by 0 bases, with 4 bases of the junction left unmatched. The CDR3 length is 15 residues.

The chain joins TRBV7-3 to TRBJ2-1, with TRBD2 matching 7 bases. The CDR3 runs to 15 residues. V gave up 1 base and J gave up 7 bases; unmatched junction bases: 7. The germline V gene has CDR1 SGHTA and CDR2 FQGTGA. Here the CDR3 DNA reads TGTGCCAGCAGCTTAAGGGGGGGGATGGGGAATGAGCAGTTCTTC. Amino acids: CASSLRGGMGNEQFF.

The V and J genes are TRBV13 and TRBJ2-5; 12 bases agree with TRBD2. The tail of the sequence fits TRBJ2-7 better, so the J call may be wrong. Germline CDR1 PRHDT, CDR2 FYEKMQ (reference sequence). This CDR3 comprises 17 residues. The CDR3 sequence: CASSSDPGLAGTYEQYF. The CDR3 region has the DNA TGTGCCAGCAGCTCAGACCCCGGACTAGCGGGGACATACGAGCAGTACTTC.

This clone showed up many times. The J gene is TRBJ1-2, the V gene TRBV5-1; the match to TRBD1 covers 11 bases. V was clipped by 2 bases and J by 7 bases; unmatched bases: 4. The length of the CDR3 is 14 residues. Germline CDR1 reads SGHRS; CDR2 reads YFSETQ. The CDR3 is CASSFGTGGSGYTF. The CDR3 DNA sequence: TGCGCCAGCAGCTTTGGGACAGGGGGGTCTGGCTACACCTTC.

The V gene is TRBV28, the J gene TRBJ2-2; D not resolved. CDR3 length equals 15 residues. V gave up 6 bases and J gave up 5 bases, with 16 bases separating them. Germline CDR1 is MDHEN and CDR2 is SYDVKM. The CDR3 spells CASRFVGYPTGELFF. The CDR3 coding sequence is TGTGCCAGCAGGTTTGTCGGGTACCCGACCGGGGAGCTGTTTTTT.

The chain combines TRBV21-1 with TRBJ1-5. TRBV21-1 is marked as a pseudogene. The CDR3 loop spans 15 amino acids. This CDR3 is CASSPGSRVNQPQHF. CDR3 coding DNA: TGTGCCAGCAGCCCCGGGAGCCGGGTCAATCAGCCCCAGCATTTT.

The chain is built from TRBV27 and TRBJ1-2; D gene unclear. Per the germline V gene, CDR1 is MNHEY and CDR2 is SMNVEV (reference sequence). The V gene lost 5 bases and the J gene lost 1 base, with 8 bases spanning the gap. CDR3 length: 13 residues. The CDR3 here is CASSPRVNYGYTF. The CDR3 DNA is TGTGCCAGCAGTCCACGGGTTAACTATGGCTACACCTTC.

The chain has TRBV29-1 and TRBJ2-3; tentative D call: TRBD2 (5 bases). Trimming took 4 bases from V and 0 from J, leaving 17 bases between them. CDR1 SQVTM and CDR2 ANQGSEA come from the germline V gene. The CDR3 is made up of 16 amino acids. CDR3 region: CSVGQRWRPSTDTQYF. The CDR3 DNA is TGCAGCGTTGGGCAGCGGTGGCGCCCAAGCACAGATACGCAGTATTTT.

CDR3 amino acids: CASSRGLAGENEQFF. The CDR3 DNA reads as TGCGCCAGCAGCCGCGGACTAGCGGGGGAAAATGAGCAGTTCTTC. The chain couples TRBV4-1 to TRBJ2-1; TRBD2 aligns across 13 bases. CDR1 and CDR2 from the germline V gene are MGHRA and YSYEKL. The CDR3 length is 15 residues. V lost 4 bases to trimming and J lost 7 bases; unmatched junction nucleotides: 4.

The rearrangement joins TRBV11-2 to TRBJ1-6; D gene unclear. Deletions cut 7 bases from V and 10 bases from J, with 17 bases between. CDR1 is SGHAT, CDR2 FQNNGV, per germline. The CDR3 covers 14 residues. CDR3 sequence: CASTPRAQRSPLHF. DNA for the CDR3: TGTGCCAGCACCCCCCGGGCCCAGCGGTCACCCCTCCACTTT.

The chain combines TRBV4-3 with TRBJ2-3; D is uncertain. The V gene's germline CDR1 is LGHNA and CDR2 YSLEER. The germline V and J ends were trimmed by 0 bases and 4 bases, with 5 bases remaining between them. This CDR3 comprises 13 residues. The CDR3 DNA reads TGCGCCAGCAGCCAAGATTTCGCAGATACGCAGTATTTT. This translates into CASSQDFADTQYF.